Following are 30 T cell receptor beta chains from one sample sequenced in a study of OX40 agonist ivuxolimab in advanced cancers. Assay used: immunoSEQ multiplex PCR; TCRdb lists only in-frame clones, some missing. Among under 100,000 clones listed, approximately 92% were seen once. Sample: CD4+ or CD8+ T cells sorted from blood, taken in a trial of the OX40 agonist ivuxolimab. Every receptor here comes from an adult with an advanced solid tumor such as melanoma, head and neck, liver or kidney cancer.

This chain connects TRBV13 to TRBJ2-7, with D unclear. CDR1 is PRHDT, CDR2 FYEKMQ, per germline (reference sequence). This CDR3 has 15 residues. V dropped 5 bases and J dropped 3 bases, with 17 bases sitting between them. Here the CDR3 reads CASSEQLTTRYEQYF. The CDR3 coding sequence is TGTGCCAGCAGCGAGCAGTTGACGACCCGCTACGAGCAGTACTTC.

This clone appeared once. The chain combines TRBV9 with TRBJ1-2; D gene ambiguous. Trimming removed 3 bases from V and 6 bases from J, with 9 bases in between. The CDR3 is made up of 12 amino acids. Germline V gives CDR1 SGDLS, CDR2 YYNGEE. This CDR3 reads CASSAQSHGYTF. The CDR3 DNA follows: TGTGCCAGCAGCGCTCAGTCGCATGGCTACACCTTC.

The chain joins TRBV6-5 to TRBJ2-5; D possibly corresponds to TRBD1 (5 bases). This CDR3 is 13 amino acids long. V was cut by 6 bases and J by 3 bases, with 11 bases left in between. Germline assignment: CDR1 MNHEY and CDR2 SVGAGI. For the CDR3, the DNA is TGTGCCAGCAGCTCCACAGGAAAAGAGACCCAGTACTTC. Translated: CASSSTGKETQYF.

For the CDR3, the DNA is TGCAGCGTTGGGATGACAGGGGGACCCGGGGAGCTGTTTTTT. It is translated as CSVGMTGGPGELFF. The rearrangement uses TRBV29-1 and TRBJ2-2; 9 bases are a match to TRBD1. This CDR3 is 14 amino acids long. The junction had 6 bases not matched to a gene; V was cut back by 4 bases and J by 6 bases. Germline loops: CDR1 SQVTM, CDR2 ANQGSEA.

The chain carries TRBV27 and TRBJ2-7, with 7 nucleotides matching TRBD1. CDR3 length equals 15 residues. The germline V gene encodes CDR1 MNHEY and CDR2 SMNVEV (reference sequence). V shed 4 bases and J 0 bases; nucleotides not matched to a gene: 6. DNA of the CDR3: TGTGCCAGCAGTTCCGAGACAGGGAGCTCCTACGAGCAGTACTTC. Its protein product is CASSSETGSSYEQYF.

The table lists this clone with a count of one. This chain connects TRBV11-3 to TRBJ2-1; 13 bases are a match to TRBD2. Germline loops: CDR1 SGHNT, CDR2 YENEEA. The CDR3 length is 16 residues. J was trimmed by 7 bases and V by 5 bases; bases with no gene match: 8. The DNA of the CDR3 is TGTGCCAGCAGCACCGGGACTAGCGGGACGTTGAATGAGCAGTTCTTC. The encoded protein is CASSTGTSGTLNEQFF.

As to this clone: Other DNA sequences within the sample encode an identical CDR3. The chain uses TRBV9 and TRBJ2-5; D gene uncertain. In germline, CDR1 is SGDLS, CDR2 YYNGEE. The V gene lost 0 bases and the J gene lost 2 bases, with 5 bases spanning the gap. This CDR3 has 13 amino acids. CDR3 nucleotides: TGTGCCAGCAGCGTAGGACGGCAAGAGACCCAGTACTTC. Its translation is CASSVGRQETQYF.

The chain carries TRBV19 and TRBJ2-3; no firm D call. V dropped 0 bases and J dropped 6 bases, with 13 bases sitting between them. Per germline, CDR1 LNHDA and CDR2 SQIVND (reference sequence). The CDR3 runs 15 residues. CDR3 in amino acids: CASSIDPRVMDTQYF. The DNA of the CDR3 is TGTGCCAGTAGTATAGATCCGAGAGTTATGGATACGCAGTATTTT.

The sample holds one count of this clone. V and J are TRBV5-4 and TRBJ2-2, with 8 bases that match TRBD1. V lost 4 bases to trimming and J lost 6 bases; unmatched junction nucleotides: 8. Per the germline V gene, CDR1 is SGHNT and CDR2 is YYREEE (reference sequence). This CDR3 has 15 residues. The CDR3 DNA sequence: TGTGCCAGCAGCCCGGACAGGGCATCCGCCGGGGAGCTGTTTTTT. Amino acids: CASSPDRASAGELFF.

The chain joins TRBV19 to TRBJ1-1; D not certain. Germline lookup yields CDR1 LNHDA and CDR2 SQIVND (reference sequence). The CDR3 length is 12 residues. With 3 bases removed from V and 8 bases from J, the gap between germline ends came to 10 bases. The CDR3 DNA reads as TGTGCCAGTAGTATGTCCGCATTCGAAGCTTTCTTT. Translation: CASSMSAFEAFF.

V and J are TRBV5-5 and TRBJ2-1; either TRBD1 or TRBD2 may supply D (6 bases each). Germline CDR1 reads SGHKS; CDR2 reads YYEKEE (reference sequence). The CDR3 is made up of 12 amino acids. Trimming shortened V by 2 bases and J by 7 bases, and 7 bases separated the two germline ends. The DNA for the CDR3 is TGTGCCAGCAGCTTAGGGGGGAATGAGCAGTTCTTC. Its protein product is CASSLGGNEQFF.

As DNA, the CDR3 is TGTGCCAGCAGTTTTCGGGCCGAGAGCTCCTACAATGAGCAGTTCTTC. It is translated as CASSFRAESSYNEQFF. The rearrangement links TRBV27 to TRBJ2-1; D ambiguous. The germline gives CDR1 MNHEY, CDR2 SMNVEV (reference sequence). V shed 3 bases and J shed 0 bases, with 12 bases lying between them. The length of the CDR3 is 16 residues.

This sequence joins TRBV5-5 and TRBJ2-7, with a weak D call TRBD2 (5 bases). CDR3 length equals 13 residues. CDR1 and CDR2 (germline): SGHKS, YYEKEE (reference sequence). Trimming took 0 bases from V and 3 from J, leaving 7 bases between them. The DNA for the CDR3 is TGTGCCAGCAGCTTGGCCCGGGGCTACGAGCAGTACTTC. Translation gives CASSLARGYEQYF.

The chain employs TRBV7-2 and TRBJ2-5, with TRBD2 identical over 12 bases. CDR3 length: 18 amino acids. The V segment lost 1 base and the J segment 5 bases; nucleotides outside the gene matches: 11. The germline V gene has CDR1 SGHTA and CDR2 FQGNSA. The CDR3 sequence is CASSLEALAGGRRETQYF. The DNA for the CDR3 is TGTGCCAGCAGCTTAGAGGCACTAGCGGGGGGCCGGCGGGAGACCCAGTACTTC.

The CDR3 sequence: CASRLEDRGKNTEAFF. CDR3 nucleotide sequence: TGTGCCAGCAGATTGGAGGACAGGGGGAAGAACACTGAAGCTTTCTTT. The rearrangement links TRBV6-4 to TRBJ1-1; TRBD1 agrees at 10 bases. The CDR3 has 16 residues. V shed 6 bases, J shed 1 base, and the junction held 8 bases outside the gene matches. In germline, CDR1 is MRHNA, CDR2 SNTAGT.

The chain recombines TRBV25-1 with TRBJ2-1; D not resolved. Germline V gene lookup returns CDR1 MGHDK and CDR2 SYGVNS. The CDR3 spans 12 residues. The CDR3 DNA is TGTGACAAGGTGGGCAGTTACAATGAGCAGTTCTTC. Translation: CDKVGSYNEQFF.

The chain joins TRBV30 to TRBJ1-5; 8 bases fit TRBD1. After removal of 5 bases from V and 4 bases from J, the junction contained 1 base not matched to a gene. CDR1 is GTSNPN and CDR2 is SVGIG in the germline V gene (reference sequence). The CDR3 is made up of 12 amino acids. The CDR3 sequence: CAWGQGNQPQHF. For the CDR3, the DNA is TGTGCCTGGGGACAGGGAAATCAGCCCCAGCATTTT. Supplemented by reference TRBV30 and TRBJ1-5, the full variable domain reads SQTIHQWPATLVQPVGSPLSLECTVEGTSNPNLYWYRQAAGRGLQLLFYSVGIGQISSEVPQNLSASRPQDRQFILSSKKLLLSDSGFYLCAWGQGNQPQHFGDGTRLSIL.

This chain connects TRBV30 to TRBJ1-4; no firm D call. The germline gives CDR1 GTSNPN, CDR2 SVGIG (reference sequence). This CDR3 comprises 15 residues. The V end was cut by 0 bases, the J end by 0 bases, with 8 bases between. The CDR3 protein is CAWSVSPTTNEKLFF. CDR3 nucleotide sequence: TGTGCCTGGAGTGTAAGCCCTACAACTAATGAAAAACTGTTTTTT.

The CDR3 nucleotides are TGTGCCAGTAGCTCCGACTCGCGCACTGAAGCTTTCTTT. Its protein product is CASSSDSRTEAFF. The chain carries TRBV19 and TRBJ1-1, with D unclear. The germline V gene encodes CDR1 LNHDA and CDR2 SQIVND (reference sequence). CDR3 length: 13 amino acids. Trimming removed 6 bases from V and 4 bases from J, with 12 bases in between.

The chain combines TRBV6-6 with TRBJ1-2; unclear D gene. V was pared by 7 bases and J by 3 bases, with 9 bases between. Germline V gene data show CDR1 as MNHNY and CDR2 as SVGAGI (reference sequence). This CDR3 region has 12 residues. The CDR3: CASTMTDYGYTF. CDR3 bases: TGTGCCAGCACCATGACGGACTATGGCTACACCTTC.

This clone has a single count. The CDR3 DNA sequence: TGTGCCTATACTAGCGGCACAGATACGCAGTATTTT. Protein product: CAYTSGTDTQYF. The V gene is TRBV30, the J gene TRBJ2-3; 7 positions match TRBD2. V lost 7 bases and J lost 1; bases outside the gene matches: 2. CDR3 length: 12 amino acids. Germline V gene data show CDR1 as GTSNPN and CDR2 as SVGIG (reference sequence).

The chain uses TRBV7-9 and TRBJ1-4; 9 bases fit TRBD1. V shed 3 bases, J shed 8 bases, and the junction held 7 bases outside the gene matches. This CDR3 is 15 amino acids long. Germline CDR1 is SEHNR and CDR2 is FQNEAQ (reference sequence). The CDR3 DNA is TGTGCCAGCAGCTTTACAGGGGGCATAGGGGAAAAACTGTTTTTT. Its protein is CASSFTGGIGEKLFF.

The chain is built from TRBV6-5 and TRBJ1-2; D perhaps matches TRBD1 (6 bases). This CDR3 comprises 14 residues. The ends were cut back, 0 bases at V and 4 bases at J, with 9 bases in the middle. Germline V gene sequence: CDR1 MNHEY, CDR2 SVGAGI. As DNA, the CDR3 is TGTGCCAGCAGTTACTCGGCAGGGGCCTATGGCTACACCTTC. Translating gives CASSYSAGAYGYTF.

V gene TRBV6-5 combines with J gene TRBJ1-2; D not resolved. Trimming removed 0 bases at V and 7 bases at J, with 9 bases between. Germline CDR1 is MNHEY and CDR2 is SVGAGI. This CDR3 is 13 amino acids long. The CDR3 nucleotides read TGTGCCAGCAGTTACTCTGGTTTCCCTGGCTACACCTTC. Translation: CASSYSGFPGYTF.

This clone was found once. V and J are TRBV29-1 and TRBJ2-5; D possibly corresponds to TRBD2 (6 bases). Germline values: CDR1 SQVTM, CDR2 ANQGSEA. This CDR3 has 12 amino acids. With 7 bases removed from V and 5 bases from J, the gap between germline ends came to 14 bases. The CDR3 loop is CSAGVSAETQYF. In DNA form, the CDR3 reads TGCAGCGCGGGAGTTAGTGCCGAGACCCAGTACTTC.

The chain uses TRBV18 and TRBJ2-5; no clear D gene. Germline CDR1 KGHSH, CDR2 LQKENI. The CDR3 is 13 amino acids. With 0 bases removed from V and 1 base from J, the gap between germline ends came to 3 bases. The CDR3 protein is CASSPPTQETQYF. In nucleotides, the CDR3 is TGTGCCAGCTCACCACCCACCCAAGAGACCCAGTACTTC.

This clone showed up just once. V is TRBV6-1 and J is TRBJ2-5; the match to TRBD2 covers 7 bases. Looked up from germline, CDR1 is MNHNS and CDR2 is SASEGT. With 7 bases clipped from V and 4 bases from J, the junction kept 12 bases outside the gene matches. The CDR3 length is 15 residues. The CDR3 region has the DNA TGTGCCAGCACGGGGGGAGGGAGGTTTAGAGAGACCCAGTACTTC. Translating gives CASTGGGRFRETQYF.

The chain uses TRBV2 and TRBJ2-7; perhaps D is TRBD1 or TRBD2 (5 bases each). The CDR3 has 11 residues. The germline V and J ends were trimmed by 6 bases and 6 bases, with 9 bases remaining between them. Germline loops: CDR1 SNHLY, CDR2 FYNNEI. In DNA, the CDR3 is TGTGCCAGCAGGGGGGTAGGCGAGCAGTACTTC. This translates into CASRGVGEQYF.

The genes are TRBV30 and TRBJ2-7, with 9 nucleotides matching TRBD1. V shed 4 bases and J 3 bases; nucleotides not matched to a gene: 7. CDR3 size: 14 residues. From germline, CDR1 is GTSNPN and CDR2 SVGIG (reference sequence). The CDR3 region has the DNA TGTGCCTGGAACGTCGGGACAGGGTTCTACGAGCAGTACTTC. Amino acids: CAWNVGTGFYEQYF.

The chain carries TRBV18 and TRBJ2-5, with D tentatively TRBD2 (5 bases). V was pared by 4 bases and J by 4 bases, with 16 bases between. Germline loops: CDR1 KGHSH, CDR2 LQKENI. The CDR3 spans 15 residues. DNA for the CDR3: TGTGCCAGCTCACGCATAGAAGGAGGTGGAGAGACCCAGTACTTC. It yields the protein CASSRIEGGGETQYF.